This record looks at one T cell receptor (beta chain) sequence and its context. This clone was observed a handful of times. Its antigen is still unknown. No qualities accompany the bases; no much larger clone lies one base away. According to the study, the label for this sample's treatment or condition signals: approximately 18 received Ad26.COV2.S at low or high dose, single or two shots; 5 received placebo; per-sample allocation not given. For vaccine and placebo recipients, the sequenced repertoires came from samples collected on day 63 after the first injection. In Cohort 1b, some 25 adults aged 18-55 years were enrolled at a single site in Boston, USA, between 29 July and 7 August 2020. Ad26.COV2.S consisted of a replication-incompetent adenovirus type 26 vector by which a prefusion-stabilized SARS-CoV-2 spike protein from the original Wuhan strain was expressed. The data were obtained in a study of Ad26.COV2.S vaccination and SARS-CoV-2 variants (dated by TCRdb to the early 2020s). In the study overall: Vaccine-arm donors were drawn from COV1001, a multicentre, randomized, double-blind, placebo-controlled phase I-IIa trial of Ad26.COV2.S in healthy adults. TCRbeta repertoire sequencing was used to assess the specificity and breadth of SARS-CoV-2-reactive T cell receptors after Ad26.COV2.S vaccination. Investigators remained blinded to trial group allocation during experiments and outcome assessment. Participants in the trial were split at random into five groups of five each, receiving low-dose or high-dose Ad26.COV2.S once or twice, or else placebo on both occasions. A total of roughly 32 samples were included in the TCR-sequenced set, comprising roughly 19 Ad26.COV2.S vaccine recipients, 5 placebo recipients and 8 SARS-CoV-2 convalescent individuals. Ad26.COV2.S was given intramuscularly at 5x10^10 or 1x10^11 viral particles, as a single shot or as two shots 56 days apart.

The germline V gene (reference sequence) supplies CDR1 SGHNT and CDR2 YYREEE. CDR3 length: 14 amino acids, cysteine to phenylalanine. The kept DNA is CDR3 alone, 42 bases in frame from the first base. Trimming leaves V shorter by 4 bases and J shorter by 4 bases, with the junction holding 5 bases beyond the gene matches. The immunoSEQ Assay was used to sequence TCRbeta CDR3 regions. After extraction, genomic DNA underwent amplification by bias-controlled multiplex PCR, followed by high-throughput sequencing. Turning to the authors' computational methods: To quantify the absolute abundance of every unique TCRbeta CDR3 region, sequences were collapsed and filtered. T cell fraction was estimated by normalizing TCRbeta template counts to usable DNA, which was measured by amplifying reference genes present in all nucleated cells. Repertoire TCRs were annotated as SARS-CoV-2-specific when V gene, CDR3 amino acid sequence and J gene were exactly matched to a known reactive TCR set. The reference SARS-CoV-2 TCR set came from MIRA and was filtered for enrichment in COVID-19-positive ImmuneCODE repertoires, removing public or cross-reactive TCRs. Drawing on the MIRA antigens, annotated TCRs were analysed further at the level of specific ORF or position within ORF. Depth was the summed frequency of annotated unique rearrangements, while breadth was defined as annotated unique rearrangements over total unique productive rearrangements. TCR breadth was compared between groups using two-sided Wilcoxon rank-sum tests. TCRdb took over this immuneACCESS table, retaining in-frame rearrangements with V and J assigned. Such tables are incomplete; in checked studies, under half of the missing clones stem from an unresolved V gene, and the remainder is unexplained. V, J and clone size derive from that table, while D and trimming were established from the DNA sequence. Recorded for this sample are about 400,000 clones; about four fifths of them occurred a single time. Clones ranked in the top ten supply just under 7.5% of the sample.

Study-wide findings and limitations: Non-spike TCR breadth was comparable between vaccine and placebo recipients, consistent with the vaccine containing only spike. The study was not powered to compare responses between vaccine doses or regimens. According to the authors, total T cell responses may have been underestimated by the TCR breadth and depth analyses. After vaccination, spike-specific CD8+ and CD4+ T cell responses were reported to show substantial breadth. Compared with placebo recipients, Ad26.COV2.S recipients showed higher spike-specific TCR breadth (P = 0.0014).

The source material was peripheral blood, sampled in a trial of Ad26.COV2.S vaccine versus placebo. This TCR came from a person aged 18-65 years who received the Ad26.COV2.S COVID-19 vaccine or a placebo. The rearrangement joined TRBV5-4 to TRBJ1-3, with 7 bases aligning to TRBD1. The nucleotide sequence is TGTGCCAGCAGCCCGACAGGGTCCGGAAACACCATATATTTT. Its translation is CASSPTGSGNTIYF.